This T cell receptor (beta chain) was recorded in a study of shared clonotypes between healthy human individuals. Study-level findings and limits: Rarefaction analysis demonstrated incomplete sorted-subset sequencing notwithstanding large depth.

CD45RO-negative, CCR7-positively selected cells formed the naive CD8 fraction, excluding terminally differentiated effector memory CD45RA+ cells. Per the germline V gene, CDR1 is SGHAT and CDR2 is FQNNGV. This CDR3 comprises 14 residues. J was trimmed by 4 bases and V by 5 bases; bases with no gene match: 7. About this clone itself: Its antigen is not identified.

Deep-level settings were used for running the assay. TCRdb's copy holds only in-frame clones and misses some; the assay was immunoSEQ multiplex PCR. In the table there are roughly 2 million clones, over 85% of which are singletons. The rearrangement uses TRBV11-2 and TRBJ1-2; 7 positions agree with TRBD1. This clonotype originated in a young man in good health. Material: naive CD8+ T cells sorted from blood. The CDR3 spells CASSPFPGGYGYTF. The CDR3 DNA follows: TGTGCCAGCAGCCCCTTCCCAGGGGGCTATGGCTACACCTTC.